A selection of T cell receptor beta chains follows, all from one sample in a study of CD8 T cells in Susac syndrome. Using its own MiXCR run on the immunoSEQ multiplex PCR reads, TCRdb lists one record per CDR3 protein. Counted here are fewer than 90,000 distinct CDR3 sequences, 90% to 95% occurring once; the ten biggest clones make up 0.45%. Sequences were obtained from CD8+ T cells from PBMCs. These receptors were taken from a human donor with Susac syndrome. Each CDR3 is given without its conserved first and last residue.

length,V,J,CDR3
12,TRBV7-9,TRBJ1-3,ASSHGGLGNTIY
13,TRBV23-1,TRBJ2-5,ASSQLCRFGGTQY
10,TRBV2,TRBJ2-3,ARRDARYTQY
10,TRBV30,TRBJ1-3,AWSSGRNTIY
16,TRBV5-1,TRBJ2-1,ASSSLTSGRNRGDEQF
12,TRBV20-1,TRBJ2-7,SVLQRGSSYEQY
14,TRBV3-1,TRBJ2-7,ASSHSIGQGPYEQY
12,TRBV28,TRBJ1-1,ASSQTALNTEAF
13,TRBV5-4,TRBJ2-3,ASSPTVGGVGTQY
13,TRBV7-6,TRBJ2-1,ASSLEAGGNNEQF
14,TRBV4-2,TRBJ2-5,ASSQGIGTPQETQY
16,TRBV7-9,TRBJ1-1,ASSLARTGGRSNTEAF
12,TRBV3-1,TRBJ1-4,ASSQEQANEKLF
11,TRBV30,TRBJ2-3,AWSVGDTHTQY
15,TRBV5-4,TRBJ2-5,ASSRGATSVEQETQY
12,TRBV27,TRBJ1-1,ASSLQGLGTEAF
14,TRBV14,TRBJ2-1,ASSQGFGGRLNEQF
14,TRBV12-3/TRBV12-4,TRBJ1-5,ASSEGTGMGNQPQH
12,TRBV7-9,TRBJ2-1,ASSLTQAGNEQF
13,TRBV11-2,TRBJ2-2,ASSTDRGGTGELF
14,TRBV19,TRBJ2-1,ASSIPGLQWYGEQF
13,TRBV12-3/TRBV12-4,TRBJ2-2,ASTLFGGSTGELF
13,TRBV4-2,TRBJ2-7,ASSQDTSGASEQY
14,TRBV20-1,TRBJ1-2,SARDSTTGANYGYT
12,TRBV20-1,TRBJ1-2,SARDLQRSYGYT
13,TRBV9,TRBJ2-1,ASSVGGVYQDEQF
10,TRBV12-5,TRBJ1-1,ASGTEGLRAF
11,TRBV28,TRBJ1-1,AGKQGVGTEAF
17,TRBV5-4,TRBJ2-2,ASSLGAGEEAVNTGELF
15,TRBV7-7,TRBJ2-5,ASSLAGSGGAGETQY
14,TRBV28,TRBJ2-1,ASSFVRDYSYNEQF
12,TRBV7-9,TRBJ2-7,ASSWGTASYEQY
13,TRBV3-1,TRBJ2-1,ASSQEGGLRNEQF
10,TRBV19,TRBJ1-1,ASTQGNTEAF
10,TRBV20-1,TRBJ1-1,SVQPRTGEAF
13,TRBV5-6,TRBJ1-5,ASSLGPSSNQPQH
15,TRBV6-5,TRBJ2-1,ASSSGQGILTYNEQF
14,TRBV20-1,TRBJ2-1,SARGSGLAGVNEQF
15,TRBV4-3,TRBJ2-5,ASSQGIPGQKIETQY
14,TRBV4-3,TRBJ2-1,ASSQEETGAGNEQF
13,TRBV7-9,TRBJ2-1,ASSFTSGYFNEQF
16,TRBV25-1,TRBJ2-3,ASSGLGGALISTDTQY
12,TRBV7-2,TRBJ1-2,ASSSGTGYYGYT
11,TRBV20-1,TRBJ1-5,SAQTGGPQPQH
14,TRBV24-1,TRBJ2-5,ATSDLTAGGQETQY
9,TRBV28,TRBJ1-2,ASSFLGNYT
13,TRBV30,TRBJ1-2,VWSLTGGLLYGYT
15,TRBV3-1,TRBJ2-2,ASSQGSGQLNTGELF
13,TRBV4-1,TRBJ2-1,ASSQVEISYNEQF